The 24 T cell receptor beta chains below come from one sample, sequenced in a study of blood T cell repertoires in COVID-19. The method was immunoSEQ multiplex PCR; TCRdb's version includes in-frame clones alone and lacks a portion of them. The sample contains about 45,000 clones, almost 85% of which appear only once. The source material was peripheral blood. These receptors originate from a human donor in a cohort sampled during active COVID-19.

The chain employs TRBV27 and TRBJ2-5; TRBD1 aligns across 7 bases. The CDR3 has 15 amino acids. Germline V lookup: CDR1 MNHEY, CDR2 SMNVEV (reference sequence). V shed 5 bases, J shed 4 bases, and the junction held 10 bases outside the gene matches. CDR3 in DNA: TGTGCCAGCAGTCTCCAACAGGGGACGGTAGAGACCCAGTACTTC. This encodes CASSLQQGTVETQYF.

The gene calls are TRBV30 and TRBJ1-2, with D possibly being TRBD1 (6 bases). This CDR3 is 14 amino acids long. CDR1 GTSNPN and CDR2 SVGIG come from the germline V gene (reference sequence). Trimming stripped 4 bases from V and 4 bases from J, with 16 bases between. DNA for the CDR3: TGTGCCTGGACCCAATACAGGGTGGCCTATGGCTACACCTTC. Translated, it gives CAWTQYRVAYGYTF.

The chain combines TRBV19 with TRBJ2-1, with TRBD2 matching 10 bases. The CDR3 loop spans 16 amino acids. CDR1 and CDR2 from the germline V gene are LNHDA and SQIVND (reference sequence). J was trimmed by 3 bases and V by 5 bases; bases with no gene match: 7. CDR3 protein: CASSLASGRFYNEQFF. DNA for the CDR3: TGTGCCAGTAGTCTCGCTAGCGGGAGATTCTACAATGAGCAGTTCTTC.

The table lists this clone with a count of one. This CDR3 reads CASSLNRGPGTEAFF. The CDR3 nucleotides are TGCGCCAGCAGCTTGAACAGGGGGCCCGGGACTGAAGCTTTCTTT. The V gene is TRBV5-1, the J gene TRBJ1-1, with 9 bases fitting TRBD1. Trimming removed 1 base from V and 5 bases from J; junction bases left unmatched: 6. Germline-derived CDR1 and CDR2 are SGHRS and YFSETQ. The CDR3 consists of 15 residues.

The V and J genes are TRBV29-1 and TRBJ2-1; D is possibly TRBD2 (5 bases). V dropped 7 bases and J dropped 8 bases, with 12 bases sitting between them. Germline assignment: CDR1 SQVTM and CDR2 ANQGSEA. The CDR3 is 11 residues long. In nucleotides, the CDR3 is TGCAGCGCCGCCCCCGGGGATGAGCAGTTCTTC. This translates into CSAAPGDEQFF.

The V gene is TRBV30, the J gene TRBJ1-1; D not resolved. The CDR3 runs 10 residues. The V gene's germline CDR1 is GTSNPN and CDR2 SVGIG (reference sequence). CDR3 region: CAMGRAEAFF. Here the CDR3 DNA reads TGTGCGATGGGGAGAGCTGAAGCTTTCTTT.

V gene TRBV24-1 combines with J gene TRBJ2-5, with TRBD1 matching over 7 bases. CDR1 and CDR2 (germline): KGHDR, SFDVKD. The J segment lost 1 base and the V segment lost 5 bases, leaving 6 bases of the junction unmatched. The CDR3 has 15 residues. The DNA of the CDR3 is TGTGCCACCAGTGGGACAGGTCGCCCCCAAGAGACCCAGTACTTC. Protein: CATSGTGRPQETQYF.

This chain uses TRBV5-1 with TRBJ1-2; 8 nucleotides align to TRBD1. The V segment lost 5 bases and the J segment 6 bases; nucleotides outside the gene matches: 9. Germline V gene data show CDR1 as SGHRS and CDR2 as YFSETQ. This CDR3 contains 14 residues. The CDR3 loop is CASSLSGGEDGYTF. The CDR3 DNA is TGCGCCAGCAGTCTCTCAGGGGGCGAGGATGGCTACACCTTC.

The chain combines TRBV6-6 with TRBJ1-3; no reliable D call. The ends were cut back, 4 bases at V and 1 base at J, with 5 bases in the middle. There are 13 residues in the CDR3. Germline values: CDR1 MNHNY, CDR2 SVGAGI (reference sequence). The CDR3 sequence is CASSSGSGNTIYF. DNA of the CDR3: TGTGCCAGCAGTTCCGGGTCTGGAAACACCATATATTTT.

The rearrangement uses TRBV11-3 and TRBJ1-1; 7 bases fit TRBD1. Germline-derived CDR1 and CDR2 are SGHNT and YENEEA. J gave up 0 bases and V 6 bases, and 4 bases lay outside the gene matches. The CDR3 length is 14 residues. The CDR3 DNA is TGTGCCAGCAGTTCGGACAGGATGAACACTGAAGCTTTCTTT. Residues: CASSSDRMNTEAFF.

The chain joins TRBV28 to TRBJ2-7; D is ambiguous. CDR1 is MDHEN, CDR2 SYDVKM, per germline. V was cut by 5 bases and J by 7 bases, with 9 bases left in between. The CDR3 is 11 amino acids. CDR3 amino acids: CASSPRFEQYF. CDR3 bases: TGTGCCAGCAGTCCCCGTTTTGAGCAGTACTTC.

The chain recombines TRBV5-8 with TRBJ2-2, with D hard to call. Trimming took off 4 bases at V and 3 bases at J, with 4 bases between the two ends. This CDR3 region has 12 residues. CDR1 is SGHTS and CDR2 is YDEGEE in the germline V gene. The DNA for the CDR3 is TGTGCCAGCAGCCCCGACACCGGGGAGCTGTTTTTT. It is translated as CASSPDTGELFF. The variable domain in full, with the rest retrieved from reference TRBV5-8 and TRBJ2-2, is EAGVTQSPTHLIKTRGQQATLRCSPISGHTSVYWYQQALGLGLQFLLWYDEGEERNRGNFPPRFSGRQFPNYSSELNVNALELEDSALYLCASSPDTGELFFGEGSRLTVL.

The chain recombines TRBV5-1 with TRBJ2-2; 10 bases line up with TRBD1. This CDR3 has 16 amino acids. CDR1 SGHRS and CDR2 YFSETQ come from the germline V gene. V lost 3 bases and J lost 3; bases outside the gene matches: 5. This chain's CDR3 is CASSWTGTGDTGELFF. CDR3 coding DNA: TGCGCCAGCAGCTGGACCGGGACAGGGGACACCGGGGAGCTGTTTTTT.

The chain has TRBV7-9 and TRBJ2-3; TRBD2 matches 14 bases. Looked up from germline, CDR1 is SEHNR and CDR2 is FQNEAQ (reference sequence). This CDR3 is 18 amino acids long. Trimming took 6 bases from V and 0 from J; bases not matched to a gene: 8. CDR3 bases: TGTGCCAGCAGGCCTCGACTAGCGGGAGGGCGTAGCACAGATACGCAGTATTTT. This gives the protein CASRPRLAGGRSTDTQYF.

This clone has a handful of counts. V gene TRBV24-1 combines with J gene TRBJ2-1; 7 bases align to TRBD2. V trimming: 9 bases; J trimming: 5 bases; junction bases outside the gene matches: 6. This CDR3 is built from 13 residues. CDR1 is KGHDR and CDR2 is SFDVKD in the germline V gene. CDR3: CATLGLRHNEQFF. The CDR3 DNA reads TGTGCCACCCTGGGACTAAGACACAATGAGCAGTTCTTC.

V usage is TRBV7-3 and J usage is TRBJ2-2, with TRBD2 matching 10 bases. Germline loops: CDR1 SGHTA, CDR2 FQGTGA. The CDR3 length is 16 residues. The trim removed 2 bases at V and 4 bases at J, leaving 4 bases unmatched. CDR3 loop: CASSLAASGSTGELFF. For the CDR3, the DNA is TGTGCCAGCAGCTTAGCGGCTAGCGGGAGCACCGGGGAGCTGTTTTTT.

V usage is TRBV2 and J usage is TRBJ1-1; possibly TRBD1 for D (5 bases). Germline CDR1 SNHLY, CDR2 FYNNEI. This CDR3 comprises 13 residues. V dropped 7 bases and J dropped 1 base, with 10 bases sitting between them. This CDR3 reads CASMDTTNTEAFF. In nucleotides, the CDR3 is TGTGCCAGCATGGACACCACGAACACTGAAGCTTTCTTT. Variable domain in full (rest from reference TRBV2 and TRBJ1-1): EPEVTQTPSHQVTQMGQEVILRCVPISNHLYFYWYRQILGQKVEFLVSFYNNEISEKSEIFDDQFSVERPDGSNFTLKIRSTKLEDSAMYFCASMDTTNTEAFFGQGTRLTVV.

The table lists this clone with a count of one. V is TRBV2 and J is TRBJ2-7, with 7 bases that match TRBD1. This CDR3 contains 14 residues. Germline V CDR1 and CDR2: SNHLY, FYNNEI. With 8 bases clipped from V and 3 bases from J, the junction kept 10 bases outside the gene matches. The CDR3 protein is CASLPGTASYEQYF. The CDR3 bases are TGTGCCAGCCTTCCCGGGACAGCCAGCTACGAGCAGTACTTC. The full variable domain, in which reference TRBV2 and TRBJ2-7 provide the parts outside the CDR3, is EPEVTQTPSHQVTQMGQEVILRCVPISNHLYFYWYRQILGQKVEFLVSFYNNEISEKSEIFDDQFSVERPDGSNFTLKIRSTKLEDSAMYFCASLPGTASYEQYFGPGTRLTVT.

This chain links TRBV5-1 with TRBJ2-7, with D unclear. The germline V gene has CDR1 SGHRS and CDR2 YFSETQ. The ends were cut back, 1 base at V and 1 base at J, with 6 bases in the middle. This CDR3 has 13 amino acids. CDR3 nucleotide sequence: TGCGCCAGCAGCTTGTACGGGTCCTACGAGCAGTACTTC. It encodes CASSLYGSYEQYF.

This clone was detected a few times. The chain combines TRBV2 with TRBJ2-5, with TRBD2 matching 9 bases. The CDR3 sequence is 15 residues long. V lost 6 bases, J lost 5 bases, and 10 bases stayed unmatched. CDR1 is SNHLY, CDR2 FYNNEI, per germline. This CDR3 is CASRRGLATSETQYF. The CDR3 DNA follows: TGTGCCAGCAGAAGGGGACTAGCTACTTCGGAGACCCAGTACTTC. Together with reference TRBV2 and TRBJ2-5, the CDR3 gives the full variable domain: EPEVTQTPSHQVTQMGQEVILRCVPISNHLYFYWYRQILGQKVEFLVSFYNNEISEKSEIFDDQFSVERPDGSNFTLKIRSTKLEDSAMYFCASRRGLATSETQYFGPGTRLLVL.

This clone has only one observation. The rearrangement uses TRBV3-1 (or the pseudogene TRBV3-2) and TRBJ1-6; a weak D match, TRBD1 (6 bases). The CDR3 loop spans 16 amino acids. V gave up 4 bases and J gave up 11 bases, with 21 bases separating them. CDR1 and CDR2 (germline): LGHDT, YNNKEL (reference sequence). The CDR3 DNA is TGTGCCAGCAGCCGACTTTCCCGGGACACTATGCCACCCCTCCACTTT. Amino acids: CASSRLSRDTMPPLHF.

The chain combines TRBV6-1 with TRBJ2-3; 11 nucleotides agree with TRBD2. The CDR3 sequence is 16 residues long. Per the germline V gene, CDR1 is MNHNS and CDR2 is SASEGT. After removal of 1 base from V and 6 bases from J, the junction contained 6 bases not matched to a gene. The CDR3 protein is CASSEGVAGGPDTQYF. CDR3 in DNA: TGTGCCAGCAGTGAAGGGGTAGCGGGAGGGCCCGATACGCAGTATTTT.

The DNA of the CDR3 is TGTGCCAGTAGTTCCCAGCGCCTTAATCAGCCCCAGCATTTT. Translating it yields CASSSQRLNQPQHF. The chain joins TRBV19 to TRBJ1-5, with D unclear. Germline values: CDR1 LNHDA, CDR2 SQIVND (reference sequence). There are 14 residues in the CDR3. Trimming removed 5 bases from V and 4 bases from J, with 12 bases in between.

The rearrangement links TRBV28 to TRBJ2-5, with TRBD2 identical over 12 bases. From germline, CDR1 is MDHEN and CDR2 SYDVKM. This CDR3 spans 13 amino acids. The J segment lost 5 bases and the V segment lost 5 bases, leaving 0 bases of the junction unmatched. The CDR3 bases are TGTGCCAGCAGTCTAGCGGGAGGGGAGACCCAGTACTTC. Residues: CASSLAGGETQYF.